The 9 T cell receptor beta chains below come from one sample, sequenced in a study of regulatory T cells in long-lasting Graves disease. Documented time point: persistent/refractory GD, antithyroid drugs over 5 years with positive TRAb. Researchers made the TCR library from RNA that was extracted from PBMCs. Arm-PCR of CDR3 regions and iRepertoire HTBI primers were used to build TCR beta libraries. TCRdb used MiXCR to reprocess the multiplex PCR reads, holding one entry per CDR3 protein. The table includes approximately 400,000 distinct CDR3 sequences, less than 25% detected once. The material was peripheral blood mononuclear cells (PBMCs), obtained when the disease was refractory, from a patient treated with antithyroid drugs. All receptors derive from a female donor with Graves disease.

About this clonotype: It is likely a read error, because the conserved phenylalanine at the end of the CDR3 is missing. This rearrangement joins TRBV20-1 to TRBJ2-5, with 12 bases matching TRBD2. This CDR3 has 15 residues. V was clipped by 1 base and J by 5 bases; unmatched bases: 5. In germline, CDR1 is DFQATT, CDR2 SNEGSKA (reference sequence). The CDR3 region has the DNA TGCAGTGCTAGAGCGACTAGCGGGAGTAGGGAGACCCAGTACTCC. Amino acid sequence: CSARATSGSRETQYS.

This clonotype occurred a few times. V usage is TRBV20-1 and J usage is TRBJ2-4, with D tentatively TRBD1 (5 bases). The CDR3 is made up of 15 amino acids. V dropped 0 bases and J dropped 1 base, with 10 bases sitting between them. Germline V CDR1 and CDR2: DFQATT, SNEGSKA (reference sequence). CDR3: CSARDGQGAKNIQYF. As DNA, the CDR3 is TGCAGTGCTAGAGACGGACAAGGGGCCAAAAACATTCAGTACTTC.

This sequence joins TRBV29-1 and TRBJ2-5; 7 bases are shared with TRBD2. V shed 8 bases and J 5 bases; nucleotides not matched to a gene: 11. The CDR3 sequence is 13 residues long. Germline-derived CDR1 and CDR2 are SQVTM and ANQGSEA. This chain's CDR3 is CSSGGGYGETQYF. The CDR3 nucleotides read TGCAGCTCCGGCGGGGGATATGGGGAGACCCAGTACTTC.

This clonotype has at least ten counts. The V and J genes are TRBV6-1 and TRBJ2-7, with D possibly called TRBD1 or TRBD2 (5 bases each). Germline values: CDR1 MNHNS, CDR2 SASEGT. The CDR3 loop spans 15 amino acids. V dropped 3 bases and J dropped 2 bases, with 14 bases sitting between them. The DNA of the CDR3 is TGTGCCAGCAGTGAGTGGTTTCGGGGCCCCTACGAGCAGTACTTC. Its translation is CASSEWFRGPYEQYF.

This clonotype has ten or more counts. The V gene is TRBV12-3 or TRBV12-4, the J gene TRBJ2-7; a possible D gene is TRBD2 (5 bases). The CDR3 sequence is 11 residues long. Between the trimmed V and J ends, which lost 3 bases and 6 bases, there was a span of 6 bases. The CDR3, as DNA: TGTGCCAGCAGTTTGGAGGTCGAGCAGTACTTC. Translating gives CASSLEVEQYF.

In its sample, this clonotype was seen many times. The chain couples TRBV7-9 to TRBJ2-7, with unresolved D. The germline V gene encodes CDR1 SEHNR and CDR2 FQNEAQ (reference sequence). V was trimmed by 4 bases and J by 6 bases, leaving 13 bases between them. The CDR3 length is 13 residues. CDR3 nucleotides: TGTGCCAGCAGCTCCGACATTCTCGGCGAGCAGTACTTC. Amino acid sequence: CASSSDILGEQYF.

This clonotype occurred a few times. This sequence joins TRBV2 and TRBJ1-3; D remains ambiguous. CDR3 size: 14 residues. Deletions cut 4 bases from V and 5 bases from J, with 12 bases between. Germline-derived CDR1 and CDR2 are SNHLY and FYNNEI. CDR3 bases: TGTGCCAGCAGTGGGGGAGGTGGCAGAAACACCATATATTTT. This gives the protein CASSGGGGRNTIYF.

Points on this clonotype: At one end, the junction sequence differs from germline, possibly due to a read error. The chain joins TRBV7-9 to TRBJ1-5; tentative D call: TRBD1 (6 bases). Germline V gene data show CDR1 as SEHNR and CDR2 as FQNEAQ (reference sequence). The CDR3 totals 14 residues. The CDR3 loop reads CASSLQGGDQPPHF. DNA of the CDR3: TGTGCCAGCAGCCTACAGGGTGGGGATCAGCCCCCGCATTTT.

A word on this clonotype: The junction differs from germline at one of its ends, possibly a read error. This chain connects TRBV30 to TRBJ2-7, with TRBD1 matching over 10 bases. CDR1 and CDR2 (germline): GTSNPN, SVGIG (reference sequence). This CDR3 is 12 amino acids long. CDR3 residues: CALTGGGYEQHF. CDR3 DNA sequence: TGTGCCTTGACAGGGGGCGGGTACGAGCAGCACTTC.